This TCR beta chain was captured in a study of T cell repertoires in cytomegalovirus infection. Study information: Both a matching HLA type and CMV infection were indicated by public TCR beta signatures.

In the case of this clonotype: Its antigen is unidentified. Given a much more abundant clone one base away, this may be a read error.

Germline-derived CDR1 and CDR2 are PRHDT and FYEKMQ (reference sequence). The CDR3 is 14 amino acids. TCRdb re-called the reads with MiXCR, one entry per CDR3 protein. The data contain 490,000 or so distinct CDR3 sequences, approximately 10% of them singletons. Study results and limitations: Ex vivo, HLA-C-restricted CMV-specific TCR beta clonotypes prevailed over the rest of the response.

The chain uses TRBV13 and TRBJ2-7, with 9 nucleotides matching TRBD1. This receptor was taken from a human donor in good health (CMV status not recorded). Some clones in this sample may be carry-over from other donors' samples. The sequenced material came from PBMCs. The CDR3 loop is CVSSSWDREYEQYF. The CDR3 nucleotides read TGTGTCAGCAGCTCGTGGGACAGGGAGTACGAGCAGTACTTC.